This T cell receptor beta chain was obtained from a study of sequential checkpoint blockade in melanoma. About the study: Randomization was 1:1 between first-line nivolumab→ipilimumab and ipilimumab→nivolumab. Maintenance nivolumab came after either treatment sequence.

The treatment here: randomized to nivolumab then ipilimumab (arm A) or the reverse (arm B). Sorted cells were live CD3+CD8+, lacking CD19 and CD56, from PBMCs. The protocol was immunoSEQ multiplex PCR, while the TCRdb copy is restricted to in-frame clones and leaves out a portion. The table has approximately 12,000 clones, 82% seen once. The J segment lost 1 base and the V segment lost 8 bases, leaving 12 bases of the junction unmatched. Germline V CDR1 and CDR2: KGHSH, LQKENI. The CDR3 runs 17 residues. The sample was CD8+ T cells sorted from blood (inferred from file names), taken from a patient given nivolumab and ipilimumab in sequence. The V and J genes are TRBV18 and TRBJ2-1, with 9 bases that match TRBD2. This receptor was taken from a human donor with melanoma. This CDR3 reads CASPVIAGDLSYNEQFF. The CDR3 nucleotides are TGTGCCAGCCCCGTGATAGCGGGAGATCTGTCCTACAATGAGCAGTTCTTC.